The 13 T cell receptor beta chains below were found in one sample sequenced in a study of CD8 T cells in ankylosing spondylitis. Study results and caveats: Seemingly characteristic of ankylosing spondylitis blood was a TCR beta motif consisting of eight highly homologous variants.

No antigen has been assigned to these receptors. TCRdb independently ran MiXCR on the 5' RACE reads; one entry per CDR3 protein. Among 450,000 to 550,000 distinct CDR3 sequences listed, about 5.4% were seen once. Sequencing input: blood, either unsorted or a sorted T cell fraction (not recorded which). These receptors were obtained from a male donor with ankylosing spondylitis.

This clonotype was seen many times. The V gene is TRBV20-1, the J gene TRBJ2-1; 10 nucleotides agree with TRBD2. V gave up 2 bases and J gave up 9 bases; unmatched junction bases: 7. There are 14 residues in the CDR3. Germline CDR1 reads DFQATT; CDR2 reads SNEGSKA (reference sequence). The CDR3 spells CSARRSSGGGEQFF. The CDR3 DNA reads as TGCAGTGCTAGAAGGTCTAGCGGGGGTGGTGAGCAGTTCTTC.

The rearrangement links TRBV4-3 to TRBJ2-3; TRBD2 agrees at 7 bases. J gave up 2 bases and V 0 bases, and 8 bases lay outside the gene matches. CDR3 size: 17 residues. Germline V gene lookup returns CDR1 LGHNA and CDR2 YSLEER. Written as DNA, the CDR3 is TGCGCCAGCAGCCAAGAGGGCAGCGGGAAACACACAGATACGCAGTATTTT. Its translation: CASSQEGSGKHTDTQYF.

This clonotype has ten or more counts. The gene calls are TRBV20-1 and TRBJ2-3; 9 nucleotides match TRBD2. This CDR3 contains 13 residues. Germline-derived CDR1 and CDR2 are DFQATT and SNEGSKA (reference sequence). With 3 bases clipped from V and 4 bases from J, the junction kept 2 bases outside the gene matches. Here the CDR3 DNA reads TGCAGTGCTAGGACTAGCGGATCAGATACGCAGTATTTT. Translated, it gives CSARTSGSDTQYF.

The genes are TRBV7-2 and TRBJ2-1; no firm D call. The CDR3 is made up of 15 amino acids. The germline V and J ends were trimmed by 4 bases and 9 bases, with 19 bases remaining between them. CDR1 SGHTA and CDR2 FQGNSA come from the germline V gene. In nucleotides, the CDR3 is TGTGCCAGCAGCTCCGCCCTCGTCCCGTGGGGTGAGCAGTTCTTC. Its translation: CASSSALVPWGEQFF.

The table lists this clonotype with many counts. The V gene is TRBV4-1, the J gene TRBJ2-3, with D unresolved. Trimming stripped 1 base from V and 6 bases from J, with 17 bases between. The V gene's germline CDR1 is MGHRA and CDR2 YSYEKL. The CDR3 consists of 16 residues. CDR3 sequence reads: CASSQGRSPVVDTQYF. The CDR3 coding sequence is TGCGCCAGCAGCCAAGGCAGGTCTCCTGTGGTGGATACGCAGTATTTT.

This clonotype was observed at least ten times. The chain combines TRBV12-3 or TRBV12-4 with TRBJ1-1; no clear D. The V end lost 3 bases, the J end lost 6 bases, and 11 bases lay between the germline ends. The CDR3 covers 13 residues. The CDR3 sequence: CASSLGVSAEAFF. The CDR3 nucleotides read TGTGCCAGCAGTTTGGGTGTCTCAGCTGAAGCTTTCTTT.

Many counts were recorded for this clonotype. The rearrangement uses TRBV10-3 and TRBJ2-7; D is undetermined. This CDR3 spans 14 amino acids. Trimming left V 6 bases short and J 0 bases short, with 12 bases between. In germline, CDR1 is ENHRY, CDR2 SYGVKD. CDR3 nucleotides: TGTGCCATCAGCTCGACGGCAAGCTCCTACGAGCAGTACTTC. Protein product: CAISSTASSYEQYF.

This clonotype has a handful of counts. The chain combines TRBV11-2 with TRBJ2-7; no clear D. Germline V gene lookup returns CDR1 SGHAT and CDR2 FQNNGV. Trimming shortened V by 4 bases and J by 1 base, and 11 bases separated the two germline ends. This CDR3 spans 14 amino acids. CDR3 sequence (DNA): TGTGCCAGCAGCTCCTCCTTCCTGTCCTACGAGCAGTACTTC. It is translated as CASSSSFLSYEQYF.

This clonotype was counted a few times. This sequence joins TRBV27 and TRBJ2-7; TRBD2 might be the D (5 bases). Trimming removed 0 bases from V and 3 bases from J, with 9 bases in between. The CDR3 runs 14 residues. CDR1 is MNHEY and CDR2 is SMNVEV in the germline V gene (reference sequence). The CDR3 DNA sequence: TGTGCCAGCAGTTTATCCGCCGGGAACTACGAGCAGTACTTC. Its translation is CASSLSAGNYEQYF.

J is TRBJ1-4 and V is TRBV7-9, with D perhaps matching TRBD1 (6 bases). The CDR3 runs to 14 residues. Germline assignment: CDR1 SEHNR and CDR2 FQNEAQ (reference sequence). V lost 6 bases and J lost 0, with 8 bases in between. CDR3 nucleotides: TGTGCCAGCAGACAGGGCGCAACTAATGAAAAACTGTTTTTT. Amino acid sequence: CASRQGATNEKLFF.

This clonotype was seen only a few times. The chain links TRBV12-3 or TRBV12-4 to TRBJ2-7, with D possibly matching TRBD2 (6 bases). This CDR3 is built from 14 residues. V was cut by 5 bases and J by 4 bases, with 15 bases left in between. CDR3 region: CASSLDYPSYEQYF. For the CDR3, the DNA is TGTGCCAGCAGTCTGGACTACCCATCTTACGAGCAGTACTTC.

In this sample, this clonotype turned up many times. V and J are TRBV29-1 and TRBJ2-1; D perhaps matches TRBD2 (6 bases). CDR1 is SQVTM and CDR2 is ANQGSEA in the germline V gene. The CDR3 covers 14 residues. Trimming shortened V by 7 bases and J by 14 bases, and 27 bases separated the two germline ends. CDR3: CSGSVGGISFKEFF. The CDR3 region has the DNA TGCAGCGGTAGTGTTGGCGGGATAAGCTTCAAGGAGTTCTTC.

This clonotype was detected ten times or more. CDR3 nucleotide sequence: TGCAGTGCTATCCGACTGCCCGGAGTCTACAATGAGCAGTTCTTC. Its translation is CSAIRLPGVYNEQFF. The rearrangement joins TRBV20-1 to TRBJ2-1, with D unclear. This CDR3 comprises 15 residues. Germline CDR1 and CDR2: DFQATT and SNEGSKA (reference sequence). The V end lost 4 bases, the J end lost 3 bases, and 16 bases lay between the germline ends.